This T cell receptor beta chain was recorded in a study of radiation and T cells in renal cell carcinoma. A remark on this clone: The antigen is not known.

Per the germline V gene, CDR1 is SGHRS and CDR2 is YFSETQ. The J segment lost 1 base and the V segment lost 0 bases, leaving 5 bases of the junction unmatched. The CDR3 covers 16 residues. Time point noted: baseline pretreatment blood. Described treatment: 15 Gy SBRT to primary tumor, nephrectomy 4 weeks later. This renal cell carcinoma was of the clear cell type. General study results and limits: In blood, top tumor clones expanded by 2 weeks, shrinking by 4.

Clones were sequenced by immunoSEQ multiplex PCR, and TCRdb holds only the in-frame ones, with some missing. Of about 150,000 clones in the sample, 88% were seen once. This chain connects TRBV5-1 to TRBJ2-3, with 7 bases fitting TRBD1. This TCR came from a woman in her 70s with renal cell carcinoma. Specimen: blood, collected from a patient whose treatment included radiotherapy and nephrectomy. The CDR3 DNA reads as TGCGCCAGCAGCTTGGTACTCGGACAGGGCACAGATACGCAGTATTTT. It is translated as CASSLVLGQGTDTQYF.